These 16 T cell receptor beta chains share one sample of origin, sequenced in a study of regulatory T cells in long-lasting Graves disease. The time point was: persistent/refractory GD, antithyroid drugs over 5 years with positive TRAb. RNA from PBMCs was the source of the TCR library. In building TCR beta libraries, iRepertoire HTBI primers were used together with Arm-PCR of CDR3 regions. TCRdb re-analysed the multiplex PCR reads in MiXCR, keeping a single row per CDR3 protein. The repertoire holds hundreds of thousands of distinct CDR3 sequences, with around 20% as singletons. This sample comprised peripheral blood mononuclear cells (PBMCs), obtained when the disease was refractory, from a patient treated with antithyroid drugs. The receptors originated from a female donor with Graves disease.

This clonotype was seen ten or more times. V and J are TRBV12-3 or TRBV12-4 and TRBJ1-5; 8 bases are shared with TRBD1. The V segment lost 4 bases and the J segment 5 bases; nucleotides outside the gene matches: 7. The CDR3 totals 15 residues. CDR3 nucleotide sequence: TGTGCCAGCAGTTGGGACAGGAGCGATTATCAGCCCCAGCATTTT. Translation gives CASSWDRSDYQPQHF.

The chain has TRBV19 and TRBJ1-1; 8 nucleotides match TRBD1. J was trimmed by 1 base and V by 2 bases; bases with no gene match: 3. The CDR3 is 15 residues long. Germline loops: CDR1 LNHDA, CDR2 SQIVND (reference sequence). CDR3 region: CASSILTGANTEAFF. In DNA form, the CDR3 reads TGTGCCAGTAGTATACTGACAGGGGCGAACACTGAAGCTTTCTTT.

This clonotype was seen just once. A single base separates this from a much larger clone, so it may be a read error. V gene TRBV2 combines with J gene TRBJ1-3; D gene uncertain. The CDR3 extends over 12 amino acids. CDR1 is SNHLY and CDR2 is FYNNEI in the germline V gene. CDR3 sequence: CASSPTGDTIYF. The DNA of the CDR3 is TGTGCCAGCAGCCCCACTGGAGACACCATATATTTT.

This clonotype was observed a single time. The chain has TRBV6-1 and TRBJ2-3; 8 bases agree with TRBD2. Germline V lookup: CDR1 MNHNS, CDR2 SASEGT. The CDR3 runs 16 residues. Trimming took 6 bases from V and 3 from J; bases not matched to a gene: 11. The CDR3, as DNA: TGTGCCAGCAGGGGCAGGGGCGGGGGGCGTACAGATACGCAGTATTTT. Translated: CASRGRGGGRTDTQYF.

This clonotype was seen many times. This chain connects TRBV11-2 to TRBJ1-1, with TRBD1 as a possible D gene (6 bases). Germline CDR1 is SGHAT and CDR2 is FQNNGV. The CDR3 is made up of 13 amino acids. V gave up 6 bases and J gave up 7 bases, with 15 bases separating them. The CDR3: CASRRQDRFEAFF. CDR3 coding DNA: TGTGCCAGCAGGAGACAGGATCGCTTTGAAGCTTTCTTT.

This sequence joins TRBV7-2 and TRBJ1-5; no clear D gene. Trimming stripped 5 bases from V and 2 bases from J, with 10 bases between. The CDR3 is 14 amino acids. The germline V gene has CDR1 SGHTA and CDR2 FQGNSA. CDR3 DNA: TGTGCCAGCAGCCGGCTAGGTGGCAATCAGCCCCAGCATTTT. Amino acids: CASSRLGGNQPQHF.

At least ten counts were recorded for this clonotype. The chain joins TRBV2 to TRBJ1-5; no clear D gene. Germline CDR1 is SNHLY and CDR2 is FYNNEI. The CDR3 is made up of 14 amino acids. Trimming left V 7 bases short and J 6 bases short, with 16 bases between. CDR3 amino acids: CASTRGGSGQPQHF. CDR3 DNA: TGTGCCAGCACTCGAGGAGGGAGCGGTCAGCCCCAGCATTTT.

To note about this clonotype: Mismatch with germline at one junction end may stem from a read error. The rearrangement joins TRBV7-7 to TRBJ2-3, with D unclear. Germline loops: CDR1 SSHAT, CDR2 FNYEAQ (reference sequence). This CDR3 spans 13 amino acids. DNA of the CDR3: TGTGCTAGCAGCTTATCCGCGGCAGATACGCAGTATTTT. This sequence encodes CASSLSAADTQYF.

The gene calls are TRBV20-1 and TRBJ2-1; 9 bases are shared with TRBD2. V lost 7 bases to trimming and J lost 8 bases; unmatched junction nucleotides: 18. Germline V gene data show CDR1 as DFQATT and CDR2 as SNEGSKA (reference sequence). The CDR3 length is 16 residues. DNA for the CDR3: TGCAGTGTCACCAGTGGGGCGGGAGGGCCATTGGATGAGCAGTTCTTC. It is translated as CSVTSGAGGPLDEQFF.

This clonotype was seen only a few times. CDR3 protein: CASSQRDRPTGELFF. The CDR3 coding sequence is TGTGCCAGCAGTCAACGGGACAGGCCCACCGGGGAGCTGTTTTTT. J is TRBJ2-2 and V is TRBV6-1, with TRBD1 matching 8 bases. Looked up from germline, CDR1 is MNHNS and CDR2 is SASEGT. This CDR3 has 15 amino acids. The V segment lost 5 bases and the J segment 4 bases; nucleotides outside the gene matches: 6.

The chain carries TRBV7-9 and TRBJ2-7; 12 bases fit TRBD2. The V segment lost 5 bases and the J segment 12 bases; nucleotides outside the gene matches: 8. The germline CDR1 and CDR2 sequences are SEHNR and FQNEAQ (reference sequence). The CDR3 spans 13 residues. This CDR3 is CASSLRLAGDLYF. CDR3 sequence (DNA): TGTGCCAGCAGCCTGCGACTAGCGGGAGATCTGTACTTC.

The V call is TRBV6-1, the J call TRBJ2-4; no reliable D call. CDR1 and CDR2 (germline): MNHNS, SASEGT. This CDR3 comprises 17 residues. V lost 3 bases, J lost 0 bases, and 15 bases lay in between. The CDR3 DNA is TGTGCCAGCAGTGACCTTCGGGTCGAAGAAGCCAAAAACATTCAGTACTTC. Translated, it gives CASSDLRVEEAKNIQYF.

This clonotype was picked up many times. The V and J genes are TRBV10-3 and TRBJ2-5; 8 nucleotides line up with TRBD1. CDR3 size: 13 residues. V dropped 4 bases and J dropped 5; count of bases not matched to a gene: 3. Looked up from germline, CDR1 is ENHRY and CDR2 is SYGVKD. This CDR3 is CAISVRQGETQYF. CDR3 DNA sequence: TGTGCCATCAGTGTTCGACAGGGGGAGACCCAGTACTTC.

This clonotype has a handful of counts. V is TRBV19 and J is TRBJ2-2; 7 bases align to TRBD1. This CDR3 region has 15 residues. The germline gives CDR1 LNHDA, CDR2 SQIVND (reference sequence). V lost 3 bases to trimming and J lost 0 bases; unmatched junction nucleotides: 1. CDR3 nucleotide sequence: TGTGCCAGTAGTATTCAGGGGGCGAACACCGGGGAGCTGTTTTTT. This sequence encodes CASSIQGANTGELFF.

This clonotype was recorded many times. V is TRBV6-1 and J is TRBJ2-5; the D gene could be TRBD1 or TRBD2 (5 bases each). The V gene lost 4 bases and the J gene lost 4 bases, with 10 bases spanning the gap. The germline V gene has CDR1 MNHNS and CDR2 SASEGT. The CDR3 contains 13 residues. The DNA of the CDR3 is TGTGCCAGCAGTGCGGGGCTCAGAGAGACCCAGTACTTC. This sequence encodes CASSAGLRETQYF.

The genes are TRBV19 and TRBJ1-5, with D possibly being TRBD1 (5 bases). Trimming shortened V by 10 bases and J by 4 bases, and 8 bases separated the two germline ends. The CDR3 loop spans 11 amino acids. Per germline, CDR1 LNHDA and CDR2 SQIVND (reference sequence). CDR3 nucleotides: TGTGCCATTGAGGGGAATCAGCCCCAGCATTTT. Encoded protein: CAIEGNQPQHF.